This TCR beta chain came from a study of T cells in Graves' hyperthyroidism and ophthalmopathy. TCR beta CDR3 regions were amplified from RNA. During a first-round RT-PCR of the TCR CDR3, the HTBI primer set was used. TCRdb re-called the multiplex PCR reads through MiXCR, storing one row per CDR3 protein. The data contain some 580,000 distinct CDR3 sequences, roughly 16% of them seen just once; the ten biggest clones take up under 3.5%. With 2 bases removed from V and 2 bases from J, the gap between germline ends came to 11 bases. Germline CDR1 reads DFQATT; CDR2 reads SNEGSKA (reference sequence). The CDR3 spans 14 residues. This clonotype was recorded at least ten times. Ophthalmopathy cases scored 3 or more on the Clinical Activity Score and 4 or more on NOSPECS grade, with duration below 3 months.

The V and J genes are TRBV20-1 and TRBJ2-3, with D hard to call. Sequences were obtained from blood. This sequence originates from a woman in her 40s with Graves' ophthalmopathy. Written as DNA, the CDR3 is TGCAGTGCTAGATTAAGAGAAATCACAGATACGCAGTATTTT. It encodes CSARLREITDTQYF.